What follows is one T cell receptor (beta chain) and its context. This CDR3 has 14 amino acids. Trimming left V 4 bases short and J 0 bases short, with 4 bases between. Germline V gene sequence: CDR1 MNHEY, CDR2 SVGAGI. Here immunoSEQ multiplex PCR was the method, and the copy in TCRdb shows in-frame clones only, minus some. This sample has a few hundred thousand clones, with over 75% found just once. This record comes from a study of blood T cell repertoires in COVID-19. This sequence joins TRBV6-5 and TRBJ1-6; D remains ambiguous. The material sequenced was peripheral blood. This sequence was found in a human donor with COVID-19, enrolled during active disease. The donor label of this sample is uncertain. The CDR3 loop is CASSWSSYNSPLHF. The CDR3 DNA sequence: TGTGCCAGCAGTTGGAGCTCCTATAATTCACCCCTCCACTTT.